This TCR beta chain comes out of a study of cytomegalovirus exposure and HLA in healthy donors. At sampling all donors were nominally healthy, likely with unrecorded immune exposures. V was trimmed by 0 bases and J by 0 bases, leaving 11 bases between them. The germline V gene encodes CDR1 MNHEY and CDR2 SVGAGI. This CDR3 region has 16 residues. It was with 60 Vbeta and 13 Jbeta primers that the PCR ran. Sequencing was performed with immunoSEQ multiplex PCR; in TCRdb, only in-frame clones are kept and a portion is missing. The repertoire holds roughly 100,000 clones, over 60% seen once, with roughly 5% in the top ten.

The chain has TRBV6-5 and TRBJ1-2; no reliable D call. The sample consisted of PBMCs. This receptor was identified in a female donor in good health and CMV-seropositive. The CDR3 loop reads CASSYSWAVSNYGYTF. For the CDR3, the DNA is TGTGCCAGCAGTTACTCGTGGGCAGTATCTAACTATGGCTACACCTTC.